The 19 T cell receptor beta chains below were found in one sample sequenced in a study of response to subunit inactivated influenza vaccine. TCRdb independently ran MiXCR on the RT-PCR reads; one entry per CDR3 protein. The sample comprises around 540,000 distinct CDR3 sequences, 12% of which are singletons, and about 9.4% rests with the top ten. Source: PBMCs from blood, taken on the day of vaccination. The source of these receptors is a man aged 50 to 59 who received an inactivated influenza vaccine.

This clonotype was detected many times. V usage is TRBV5-5 and J usage is TRBJ2-7, with D tentatively TRBD2 (6 bases). Germline V lookup: CDR1 SGHKS, CDR2 YYEKEE (reference sequence). V was shortened by 4 bases and J by 3 bases, with 11 bases between the two germline ends. This CDR3 has 13 residues. The CDR3, as DNA: TGTGCCAGCAGCCGGAGGGACTTCTACGAGCAGTACTTC. Translating it yields CASSRRDFYEQYF.

V gene TRBV5-1 combines with J gene TRBJ2-1; a possible D gene is TRBD2 (6 bases). V lost 4 bases to trimming and J lost 0 bases, with 11 bases between them. This CDR3 contains 15 residues. CDR1 is SGHRS, CDR2 YFSETQ, per germline. The CDR3 sequence is CASSTTTSSYNEQFF. CDR3 nucleotides: TGCGCCAGCAGCACAACGACTAGCTCCTACAATGAGCAGTTCTTC. Based on the CDR3 plus reference TRBV5-1 and TRBJ2-1, the full variable domain is KAGVTQTPRYLIKTRGQQVTLSCSPISGHRSVSWYQQTPGQGLQFLFEYFSETQRNKGNFPGRFSGRQFSNSRSEMNVSTLELGDSALYLCASSTTTSSYNEQFFGPGTRLTVL.

J is TRBJ2-4 and V is TRBV4-2; 8 bases align to TRBD2. In germline, CDR1 is LGHNA, CDR2 YNFKEQ. Trimming took 3 bases from V and 2 from J; bases not matched to a gene: 12. This CDR3 spans 18 amino acids. The CDR3 region is CASSQDDGGGRSKNIQYF. CDR3 in DNA: TGTGCCAGCAGCCAGGATGACGGGGGGGGTCGATCCAAAAACATTCAGTACTTC.

The chain combines TRBV7-2 with TRBJ2-1, with 8 bases identical to TRBD1. Germline trimming cut 5 bases from V and 2 bases from J; bases unmatched to any gene: 5. The length of the CDR3 is 15 residues. Germline CDR1 SGHTA, CDR2 FQGNSA. In nucleotides, the CDR3 is TGTGCCAGCAGCAAAAGGACAGGGACCTACAATGAGCAGTTCTTC. This encodes CASSKRTGTYNEQFF.

V and J are TRBV14 and TRBJ2-3; no definite D call. This CDR3 has 13 residues. Per germline, CDR1 SGHDN and CDR2 FVKESK. V lost 4 bases to trimming and J lost 5 bases, with 10 bases between them. CDR3 residues: CASSRNLQDTQYF. The CDR3, as DNA: TGTGCCAGCAGCCGGAACCTGCAAGATACGCAGTATTTT.

This clonotype showed up many times. The chain links TRBV10-3 to TRBJ2-1; D might be TRBD2 (6 bases). This CDR3 spans 14 amino acids. V shed 0 bases and J shed 9 bases, with 12 bases lying between them. Germline V lookup: CDR1 ENHRY, CDR2 SYGVKD. The CDR3 is CAISESGTLGEQFF. CDR3 nucleotide sequence: TGTGCCATCAGTGAGTCAGGGACTTTGGGTGAGCAGTTCTTC.

This clonotype has just a few counts. The gene calls are TRBV20-1 and TRBJ2-2; 13 nucleotides line up with TRBD2. Losses at the gene ends were 0 bases for V and 7 bases for J; bases not matched to a gene: 8. The CDR3 runs 17 residues. Germline lookup yields CDR1 DFQATT and CDR2 SNEGSKA (reference sequence). CDR3 sequence: CSARDLLAGGPNGELFF. CDR3 DNA sequence: TGCAGTGCTAGAGACTTACTAGCGGGGGGGCCGAACGGGGAGCTGTTTTTT.

The table lists this clonotype with a few counts. The chain employs TRBV20-1 and TRBJ1-2; D is perhaps TRBD1 (6 bases). Germline V gives CDR1 DFQATT, CDR2 SNEGSKA (reference sequence). This CDR3 is built from 12 residues. The V end lost 0 bases, the J end lost 5 bases, and 7 bases lay between the germline ends. The CDR3 bases are TGCAGTGCTAGAGATAGGGGGTATGGCTACACCTTC. Translation gives CSARDRGYGYTF.

This clonotype was counted a few times. The V gene is TRBV29-1, the J gene TRBJ1-4, with 8 bases that match TRBD1. With 1 base clipped from V and 8 bases from J, the junction kept 6 bases outside the gene matches. In germline, CDR1 is SQVTM, CDR2 ANQGSEA. CDR3 length equals 14 residues. This chain's CDR3 is CSVEGDRNEEKLFF. Written as DNA, the CDR3 is TGCAGCGTTGAAGGGGACAGGAACGAGGAAAAACTGTTTTTT.

The chain recombines TRBV12-3 or TRBV12-4 with TRBJ1-4; D perhaps matches TRBD1 (6 bases). The CDR3 has 15 amino acids. V gave up 5 bases and J gave up 2 bases, with 12 bases separating them. The CDR3 loop reads CASSPSDSTNEKLFF. The CDR3 nucleotides are TGTGCCAGCAGTCCTTCGGACAGCACTAATGAAAAACTGTTTTTT.

There are many counts of this clonotype. This sequence joins TRBV12-3 or TRBV12-4 and TRBJ2-4, with D tentatively TRBD1 (5 bases). V was clipped by 10 bases and J by 1 base, with 8 bases between them. This CDR3 is 12 amino acids long. The CDR3: CATGSAKNIQYF. DNA of the CDR3: TGTGCCACAGGGTCCGCCAAAAACATTCAGTACTTC.

In its sample, this clonotype was seen many times. The chain uses TRBV5-1 and TRBJ2-1, with 7 bases fitting TRBD1. The CDR3 is 14 amino acids. CDR1 and CDR2 from the germline V gene are SGHRS and YFSETQ. V gave up 4 bases and J gave up 3 bases; unmatched junction bases: 4. For the CDR3, the DNA is TGCGCCAGCAGCCAGGGGGACAGCTACAATGAGCAGTTCTTC. It encodes CASSQGDSYNEQFF.

V gene TRBV15 combines with J gene TRBJ2-7, with a tentative D call TRBD1 (6 bases). V gave up 2 bases and J gave up 1 base, with 9 bases separating them. CDR1 and CDR2 from the germline V gene are LNHNV and YYDKDF (reference sequence). This CDR3 is 14 amino acids long. For the CDR3, the DNA is TGTGCCACCAGCAGAAACAGGGATTCCTACGAGCAGTACTTC. It codes for CATSRNRDSYEQYF.

This clonotype was observed many times. The chain couples TRBV6-5 to TRBJ1-6; TRBD1 matches at 8 bases. The CDR3 sequence is 14 residues long. V shed 3 bases, J shed 6 bases, and the junction held 1 base outside the gene matches. Germline CDR1 MNHEY, CDR2 SVGAGI. CDR3 DNA: TGTGCCAGCAGTTATACAGGGGGTAATTCACCCCTCCACTTT. It translates to CASSYTGGNSPLHF.

In this sample, this clonotype turned up many times. The chain links TRBV20-1 to TRBJ2-2; the D is unclear. This CDR3 has 15 residues. From germline, CDR1 is DFQATT and CDR2 SNEGSKA (reference sequence). Between the trimmed V and J ends, which lost 4 bases and 6 bases, there was a span of 18 bases. The CDR3 protein is CSATAPTGPAGELFF. In nucleotides, the CDR3 is TGCAGTGCTACCGCACCCACCGGGCCGGCCGGGGAGCTGTTTTTT.

This clonotype was detected only a few times. The chain is built from TRBV10-3 and TRBJ1-6; no definite D call. There are 17 residues in the CDR3. The V gene's germline CDR1 is ENHRY and CDR2 SYGVKD. Trimming took 0 bases from V and 5 from J, leaving 14 bases between them. The CDR3 DNA sequence: TGTGCCATCAGTGAGTCCTCTCAGAAGCTTAATAATTCACCCCTCCACTTT. Amino acids: CAISESSQKLNNSPLHF.

This clonotype came up many times. The gene calls are TRBV5-1 and TRBJ1-6; D call uncertain. CDR1 and CDR2 from the germline V gene are SGHRS and YFSETQ. This CDR3 has 15 amino acids. Between the trimmed V and J ends, which lost 2 bases and 9 bases, there was a span of 15 bases. The CDR3 DNA sequence: TGCGCCAGCAGCTTCGGGGATTTTGAAGGTTCACCCCTCCACTTT. Protein: CASSFGDFEGSPLHF.

The J gene is TRBJ2-5, the V gene TRBV7-8; D tentatively reads TRBD1 or TRBD2 (6 bases each). This CDR3 is 16 amino acids long. V was clipped by 3 bases and J by 0 bases, with 14 bases between them. CDR1 SGHVS and CDR2 FQNEAQ come from the germline V gene. As DNA, the CDR3 is TGTGCCAGCAGCTTCCTCGGGGGCCTGTACCAAGAGACCCAGTACTTC. Translation: CASSFLGGLYQETQYF.

The chain combines TRBV5-1 with TRBJ2-7; TRBD1 matches at 9 bases. The germline V gene encodes CDR1 SGHRS and CDR2 YFSETQ. After removal of 0 bases from V and 6 bases from J, the junction contained 19 bases not matched to a gene. The CDR3 is 19 residues long. This CDR3 is CASSLARGQGNPKYCEQYF. The CDR3 DNA reads as TGCGCCAGCAGCTTGGCCCGGGGACAGGGAAACCCTAAATACTGCGAGCAGTACTTC. The whole variable domain, filled in from reference TRBV5-1 and TRBJ2-7, reads KAGVTQTPRYLIKTRGQQVTLSCSPISGHRSVSWYQQTPGQGLQFLFEYFSETQRNKGNFPGRFSGRQFSNSRSEMNVSTLELGDSALYLCASSLARGQGNPKYCEQYFGPGTRLTVT.